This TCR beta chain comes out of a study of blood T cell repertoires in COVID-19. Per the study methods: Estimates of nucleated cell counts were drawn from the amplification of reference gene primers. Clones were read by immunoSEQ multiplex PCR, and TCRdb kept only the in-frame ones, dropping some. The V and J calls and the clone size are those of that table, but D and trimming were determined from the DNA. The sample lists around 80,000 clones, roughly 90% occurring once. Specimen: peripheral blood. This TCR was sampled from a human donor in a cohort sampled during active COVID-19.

CDR3 sequence reads: CASSRQDRGWDEQFF. CDR3 coding DNA: TGCGCCAGCAGCAGACAGGACAGGGGTTGGGATGAGCAGTTCTTC. The V call is TRBV5-1, the J call TRBJ2-1, with 9 positions matching TRBD1. Germline assignment: CDR1 SGHRS and CDR2 YFSETQ. Trimming removed 4 bases from V and 8 bases from J; junction bases left unmatched: 10. This CDR3 contains 15 residues.